The 25 T cell receptor beta chains below come from one sample, sequenced in a study of OX40 agonist ivuxolimab in advanced cancers. Produced via immunoSEQ multiplex PCR; TCRdb's table is partial and in-frame only. The sample records about 33,000 clones, around 80% being singletons. The sequences come from CD4+ or CD8+ T cells sorted from blood, collected in a trial of the OX40 agonist ivuxolimab. The receptor set was obtained from an adult with an advanced solid tumor such as melanoma, head and neck, liver or kidney cancer.

The chain combines TRBV6-5 with TRBJ2-6; D is unresolved. V lost 1 base and J 2 bases, leaving 3 bases between the germline ends. This CDR3 is built from 14 residues. The V gene's germline CDR1 is MNHEY and CDR2 SVGAGI. CDR3 bases: TGTGCCAGCAGTTACTTAGCTGGGGCCAACGTCCTGACTTTC. Encoded protein: CASSYLAGANVLTF.

This chain links TRBV7-3 with TRBJ2-1, with 7 bases aligning to TRBD1. J gave up 6 bases and V 1 base, and 9 bases lay outside the gene matches. The CDR3 runs 16 residues. Per germline, CDR1 SGHTA and CDR2 FQGTGA. The CDR3 bases are TGTGCCAGCAGCTTAAGTGGGACAGATCTTGGCAATGAGCAGTTCTTC. This codes for CASSLSGTDLGNEQFF.

This clone was seen only once. J is TRBJ2-3 and V is TRBV29-1, with a weak D call TRBD2 (6 bases). The CDR3 contains 14 residues. Germline V CDR1 and CDR2: SQVTM, ANQGSEA. V lost 7 bases to trimming and J lost 0 bases, with 14 bases between them. In nucleotides, the CDR3 is TGCAGCGGCCTTCTAGCGCTTAGCACAGATACGCAGTATTTT. It yields the protein CSGLLALSTDTQYF.

This clone was recorded only once. The chain joins TRBV7-2 to TRBJ2-5; tentatively, D is TRBD1 (6 bases). This CDR3 region has 16 residues. Per the germline V gene, CDR1 is SGHTA and CDR2 is FQGNSA. Trimming took off 6 bases at V and 5 bases at J, with 22 bases between the two ends. As DNA, the CDR3 is TGTGCCAGCAGACGGAACCCCAGGGGCTGGGTGGAGACCCAGTACTTC. It is translated as CASRRNPRGWVETQYF.

The rearrangement joins TRBV30 to TRBJ2-7; D might be TRBD2 (6 bases). CDR3 length: 12 residues. From germline, CDR1 is GTSNPN and CDR2 SVGIG (reference sequence). The V and J ends lost 2 bases and 5 bases respectively, with 10 bases between them. The DNA for the CDR3 is TGTGCCTGGAGTCGGGAGTTAAACGAGCAGTACTTC. Protein sequence: CAWSRELNEQYF.

The chain combines TRBV16 with TRBJ2-7; D is unresolved. Germline V lookup: CDR1 KGHSY, CDR2 FQNENV. V was shortened by 2 bases and J by 1 base, with 6 bases between the two germline ends. The CDR3 has 13 residues. Written as DNA, the CDR3 is TGTGCCAGCAGCCAACGCTATTCCTACGAGCAGTACTTC. Amino acid sequence: CASSQRYSYEQYF.

This clone occurred a few times. The rearrangement links TRBV2 to TRBJ1-5; 8 positions agree with TRBD1. Looked up from germline, CDR1 is SNHLY and CDR2 is FYNNEI. This CDR3 comprises 12 residues. J was trimmed by 6 bases and V by 8 bases; bases with no gene match: 3. The CDR3 reads CASQGAGQPQHF. For the CDR3, the DNA is TGTGCCAGCCAGGGGGCAGGTCAGCCCCAGCATTTT.

The chain recombines TRBV6-5 with TRBJ2-4; 8 bases are a match to TRBD1. CDR3 length equals 14 residues. The germline gives CDR1 MNHEY, CDR2 SVGAGI. V lost 7 bases and J lost 1; bases outside the gene matches: 3. CDR3 DNA: TGTGCCAGCAAACGACAGGGGGCCAAAAACATTCAGTACTTC. It specifies CASKRQGAKNIQYF.

The chain recombines TRBV6-5 with TRBJ1-1; D is possibly TRBD1 (5 bases). The CDR3 runs to 13 residues. Trimming cost V 2 bases and J 9 bases, with 13 bases left between them. The germline V gene encodes CDR1 MNHEY and CDR2 SVGAGI. As DNA, the CDR3 is TGTGCCAGCAGTTACAGTGGGGGACCCAAAGCTTTCTTT. This encodes CASSYSGGPKAFF.

This clone has only a few counts. The chain combines TRBV5-1 with TRBJ1-1, with TRBD1 identical over 9 bases. Germline values: CDR1 SGHRS, CDR2 YFSETQ. V lost 7 bases and J lost 4; bases outside the gene matches: 5. The CDR3 spans 13 residues. CDR3 sequence reads: CASEQGAGTEAFF. The CDR3 nucleotides are TGCGCCAGCGAACAGGGGGCGGGCACTGAAGCTTTCTTT. Drawing the rest from reference TRBV5-1 and TRBJ1-1, the complete variable domain is KAGVTQTPRYLIKTRGQQVTLSCSPISGHRSVSWYQQTPGQGLQFLFEYFSETQRNKGNFPGRFSGRQFSNSRSEMNVSTLELGDSALYLCASEQGAGTEAFFGQGTRLTVV.

A note on this clone: Because it lacks the conserved phenylalanine or tryptophan at the end, this CDR3 is likely a read error. Because the CDR3's place on the DNA is in doubt, the DNA is left out and the CDR3 is given as listed by TCRdb. The rearrangement joins TRBV15 to TRBJ2-7; the D segment call TRBD1 is taken from the table without a DNA check. The CDR3 totals 14 residues, both ends included. Germline V gives CDR1 LNHNV, CDR2 YYDKDF (reference sequence). The CDR3 protein is CATSRETGTSIVNL.

J is TRBJ2-3 and V is TRBV6-6; 12 nucleotides match TRBD1. Germline loops: CDR1 MNHNY, CDR2 SVGAGI (reference sequence). The V segment lost 5 bases and the J segment 5 bases; nucleotides outside the gene matches: 5. The CDR3 contains 15 residues. The CDR3 reads CASSRGTGGRDTQYF. CDR3 in DNA: TGTGCCAGCAGTCGCGGGACAGGGGGCAGAGATACGCAGTATTTT.

This clone was found a few times. V usage is TRBV7-6 and J usage is TRBJ1-2; 7 bases are a match to TRBD1. This CDR3 spans 13 amino acids. Germline loops: CDR1 SGHVS, CDR2 FNYEAQ. Unmatched junction bases numbered 4, after V lost 1 base and J lost 8 bases. The CDR3 DNA reads as TGTGCCAGCAGCTTAGTAGGGGGCGCGGGCTACACCTTC. This codes for CASSLVGGAGYTF.

This clone turned up a few times. The J gene is TRBJ2-1, the V gene TRBV2, with 7 bases aligning to TRBD1. The CDR3 extends over 16 amino acids. The germline CDR1 and CDR2 sequences are SNHLY and FYNNEI. V was pared by 5 bases and J by 11 bases, with 18 bases of the junction left unmatched. The CDR3 is CASSSAQGKLLSQQFF. As DNA, the CDR3 is TGTGCCAGCAGTTCCGCACAGGGGAAGTTACTAAGTCAGCAGTTCTTC. The full variable domain, with the rest looked up from reference TRBV2 and TRBJ2-1, is EPEVTQTPSHQVTQMGQEVILRCVPISNHLYFYWYRQILGQKVEFLVSFYNNEISEKSEIFDDQFSVERPDGSNFTLKIRSTKLEDSAMYFCASSSAQGKLLSQQFFGPGTRLTVL.

The genes are TRBV28 and TRBJ1-5; D remains unclear. The germline V gene encodes CDR1 MDHEN and CDR2 SYDVKM. V lost 1 base to trimming and J lost 0 bases, with 4 bases between them. The CDR3 loop spans 14 amino acids. This CDR3 reads CASSLLYSNQPQHF. The CDR3 nucleotides are TGTGCCAGCAGTTTATTGTATAGCAATCAGCCCCAGCATTTT.

The chain is built from TRBV21-1 and TRBJ1-1. TRBV21-1 is recorded as a pseudogene. The CDR3 totals 13 residues. This CDR3 is CASSDGGGLEAFF. The CDR3 DNA reads TGTGCCAGCAGCGACGGTGGCGGTTTGGAAGCTTTCTTT.

The CDR3 loop reads CASSSQGEHYGYTF. The CDR3 region has the DNA TGTGCCAGCAGTTCCCAGGGGGAACACTATGGCTACACCTTC. J is TRBJ1-2 and V is TRBV28, with TRBD1 matching over 7 bases. The CDR3 runs 14 residues. Germline CDR1 is MDHEN and CDR2 is SYDVKM. Trimming cost V 4 bases and J 3 bases; bases outside gene matches: 5.

This clone was counted only a few times. The CDR3 reads CAIRGQAMNTEAFF. CDR3 in DNA: TGTGCCATCAGGGGGCAGGCCATGAACACTGAAGCTTTCTTT. V is TRBV10-3 and J is TRBJ1-1; perhaps TRBD1 as D (5 bases). The CDR3 consists of 14 residues. V was trimmed by 6 bases and J by 0 bases, leaving 11 bases between them. The germline V gene encodes CDR1 ENHRY and CDR2 SYGVKD.

V and J are TRBV9 and TRBJ1-1, with TRBD1 matching over 7 bases. J gave up 5 bases and V 4 bases, and 8 bases lay outside the gene matches. CDR1 is SGDLS, CDR2 YYNGEE, per germline. The CDR3 has 14 residues. CDR3 loop: CASSPRQGRTEAFF. Here the CDR3 DNA reads TGTGCCAGCAGCCCCAGACAGGGAAGGACTGAAGCTTTCTTT.

The chain links TRBV4-1 to TRBJ2-5; TRBD2 agrees at 12 bases. Losses at the gene ends were 1 base for V and 4 bases for J; bases not matched to a gene: 10. Germline loops: CDR1 MGHRA, CDR2 YSYEKL. This CDR3 has 18 amino acids. Written as DNA, the CDR3 is TGCGCCAGCAGCCAAGTTCTAGCGGGGGGGCGGTCGGGAGAGACCCAGTACTTC. Residues: CASSQVLAGGRSGETQYF.

CDR3 sequence: CASSQVGGGAGEQYF. CDR3 coding DNA: TGCGCCAGCAGCCAAGTCGGCGGGGGGGCGGGCGAGCAGTACTTC. The V and J genes are TRBV4-1 and TRBJ2-7; 9 positions match TRBD2. The CDR3 loop spans 15 amino acids. V lost 1 base and J lost 6; bases outside the gene matches: 7. Per the germline V gene, CDR1 is MGHRA and CDR2 is YSYEKL.

The J gene is TRBJ1-2, the V gene TRBV18; TRBD1 might be the D (6 bases). Germline assignment: CDR1 KGHSH and CDR2 LQKENI. V was shortened by 3 bases and J by 2 bases, with 10 bases between the two germline ends. CDR3 length: 14 residues. CDR3 sequence (DNA): TGTGCCAGCTCACCCTTGGACAGCAACTATGGCTACACCTTC. This translates into CASSPLDSNYGYTF.

V is TRBV18 and J is TRBJ2-7; the D is unclear. From germline, CDR1 is KGHSH and CDR2 LQKENI. The CDR3 totals 12 residues. Trimming shortened V by 3 bases and J by 4 bases, and 7 bases separated the two germline ends. CDR3 DNA: TGTGCCAGCTCACCGGCTGGTTACGAGCAGTACTTC. It translates to CASSPAGYEQYF.

Comment on this clone: The junction does not match germline at one end; this may be a read error. The genes are TRBV28 and TRBJ2-7; the D gene could be TRBD1 or TRBD2 (5 bases each). Germline V gene lookup returns CDR1 MDHEN and CDR2 SYDVKM. The CDR3 has 12 amino acids. CDR3 nucleotides: TGTGCCAGCAGTACCGGGACGGACCTCTCGGACTTC. This encodes CASSTGTDLSDF.

The chain links TRBV7-9 to TRBJ2-7; D is perhaps TRBD1 or TRBD2 (6 bases each). V lost 7 bases and J lost 6, with 16 bases in between. CDR1 and CDR2 (germline): SEHNR, FQNEAQ (reference sequence). This CDR3 comprises 13 residues. The CDR3 loop reads CASTSAGGGEQYF. CDR3 sequence (DNA): TGTGCCAGCACTTCCGCCGGGGGCGGCGAGCAGTACTTC.